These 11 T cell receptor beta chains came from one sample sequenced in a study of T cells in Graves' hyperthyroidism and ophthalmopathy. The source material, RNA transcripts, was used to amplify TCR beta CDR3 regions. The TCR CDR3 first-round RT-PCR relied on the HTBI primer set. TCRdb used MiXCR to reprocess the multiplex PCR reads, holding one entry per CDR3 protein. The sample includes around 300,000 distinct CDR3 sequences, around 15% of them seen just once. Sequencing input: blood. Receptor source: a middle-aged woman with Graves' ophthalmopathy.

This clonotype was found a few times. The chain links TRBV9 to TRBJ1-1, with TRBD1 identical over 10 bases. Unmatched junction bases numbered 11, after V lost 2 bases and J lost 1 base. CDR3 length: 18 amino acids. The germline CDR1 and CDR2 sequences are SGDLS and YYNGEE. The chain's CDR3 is CASSVRGDRGAPNTEAFF. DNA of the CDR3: TGTGCCAGCAGCGTGAGGGGGGACAGGGGCGCCCCGAACACTGAAGCTTTCTTT.

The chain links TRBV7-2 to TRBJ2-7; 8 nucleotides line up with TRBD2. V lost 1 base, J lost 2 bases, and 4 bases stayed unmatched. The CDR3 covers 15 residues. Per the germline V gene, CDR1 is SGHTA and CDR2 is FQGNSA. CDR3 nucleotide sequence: TGTGCCAGCAGCTTAGGAGCCGGGAGGGCCTACGAGCAGTACTTC. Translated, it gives CASSLGAGRAYEQYF.

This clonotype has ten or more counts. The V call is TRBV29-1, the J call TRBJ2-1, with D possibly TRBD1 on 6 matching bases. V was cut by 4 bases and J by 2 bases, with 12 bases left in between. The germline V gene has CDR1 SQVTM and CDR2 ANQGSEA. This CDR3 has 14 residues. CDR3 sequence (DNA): TGCAGCGTTGTGATACAGGGTGCCTACAATGAGCAGTTCTTC. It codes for CSVVIQGAYNEQFF.

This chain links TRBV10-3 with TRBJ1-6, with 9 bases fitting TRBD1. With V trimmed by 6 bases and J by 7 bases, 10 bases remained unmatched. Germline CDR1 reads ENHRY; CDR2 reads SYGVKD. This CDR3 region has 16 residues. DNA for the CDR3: TGTGCCATCAGCCGAACCCTGGACAGGGGAAATTCACCCCTCCACTTT. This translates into CAISRTLDRGNSPLHF.

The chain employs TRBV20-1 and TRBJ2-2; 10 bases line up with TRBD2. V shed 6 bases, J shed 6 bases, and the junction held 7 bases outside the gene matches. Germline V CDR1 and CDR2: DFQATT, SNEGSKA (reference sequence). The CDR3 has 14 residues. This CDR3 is CSAVAGGRAGELFF. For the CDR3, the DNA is TGCAGTGCCGTAGCGGGGGGCCGGGCCGGGGAGCTGTTTTTT.

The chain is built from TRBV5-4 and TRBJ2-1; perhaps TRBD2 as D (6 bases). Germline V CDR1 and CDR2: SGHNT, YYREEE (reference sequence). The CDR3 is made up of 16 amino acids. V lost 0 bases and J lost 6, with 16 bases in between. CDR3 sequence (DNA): TGTGCCAGCAGCTTGGACGGGACTGGGGGGACCAATGAGCAGTTCTTC. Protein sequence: CASSLDGTGGTNEQFF.

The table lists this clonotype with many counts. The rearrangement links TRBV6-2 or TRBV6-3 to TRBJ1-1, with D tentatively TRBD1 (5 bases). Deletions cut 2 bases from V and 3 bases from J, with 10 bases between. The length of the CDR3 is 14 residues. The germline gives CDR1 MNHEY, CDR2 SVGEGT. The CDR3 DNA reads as TGTGCCAGCAGTTACGGGGGGATGGACACTGAAGCTTTCTTT. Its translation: CASSYGGMDTEAFF.

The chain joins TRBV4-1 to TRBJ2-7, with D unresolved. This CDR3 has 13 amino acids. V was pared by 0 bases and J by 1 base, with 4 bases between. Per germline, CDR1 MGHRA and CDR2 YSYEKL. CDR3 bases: TGCGCCAGCAGCCAAGAAGATTCCTACGAGCAGTACTTC. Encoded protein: CASSQEDSYEQYF.

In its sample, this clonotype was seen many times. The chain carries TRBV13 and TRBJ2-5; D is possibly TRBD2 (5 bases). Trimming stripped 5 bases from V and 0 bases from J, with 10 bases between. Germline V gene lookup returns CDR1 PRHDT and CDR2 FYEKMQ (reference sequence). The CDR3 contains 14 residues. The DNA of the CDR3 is TGTGCCAGCAGCACCCGGACTTACCAAGAGACCCAGTACTTC. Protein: CASSTRTYQETQYF.

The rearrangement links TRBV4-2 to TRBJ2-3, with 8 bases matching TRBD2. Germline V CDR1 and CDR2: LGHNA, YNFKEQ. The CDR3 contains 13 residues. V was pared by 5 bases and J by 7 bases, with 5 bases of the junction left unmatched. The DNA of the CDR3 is TGTGCCAGCAGCGGCGGGGGGCCAAATACGCAGTATTTT. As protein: CASSGGGPNTQYF.

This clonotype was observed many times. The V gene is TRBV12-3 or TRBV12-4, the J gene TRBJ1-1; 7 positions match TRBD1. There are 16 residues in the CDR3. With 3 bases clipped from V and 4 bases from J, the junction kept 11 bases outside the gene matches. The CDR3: CASSFGETGVGTEAFF. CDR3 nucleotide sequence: TGTGCCAGCAGTTTTGGGGAAACAGGGGTTGGCACTGAAGCTTTCTTT.